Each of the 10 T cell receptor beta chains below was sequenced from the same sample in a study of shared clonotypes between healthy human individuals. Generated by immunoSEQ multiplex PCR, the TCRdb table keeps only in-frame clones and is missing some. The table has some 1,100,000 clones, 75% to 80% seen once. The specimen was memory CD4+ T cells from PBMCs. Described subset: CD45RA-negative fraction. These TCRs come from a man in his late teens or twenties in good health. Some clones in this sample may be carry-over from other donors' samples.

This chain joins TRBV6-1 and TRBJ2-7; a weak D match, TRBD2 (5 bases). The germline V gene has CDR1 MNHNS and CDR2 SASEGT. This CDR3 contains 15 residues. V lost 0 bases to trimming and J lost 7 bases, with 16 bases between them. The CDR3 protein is CASSEALGVVREQYF. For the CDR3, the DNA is TGTGCCAGCAGTGAAGCGCTCGGGGTTGTGAGGGAGCAGTACTTC.

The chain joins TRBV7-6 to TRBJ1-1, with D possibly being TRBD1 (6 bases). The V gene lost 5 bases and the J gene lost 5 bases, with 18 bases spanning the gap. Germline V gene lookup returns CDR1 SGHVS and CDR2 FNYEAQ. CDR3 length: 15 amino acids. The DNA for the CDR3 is TGTGCCAGCAGCCCGCCTAGGACAGCCGGAACTGAAGCTTTCTTT. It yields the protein CASSPPRTAGTEAFF. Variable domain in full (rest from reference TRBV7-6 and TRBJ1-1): GAGVSQSPRYKVTKRGQDVALRCDPISGHVSLYWYRQALGQGPEFLTYFNYEAQQDKSGLPNDRFSAERPEGSISTLTIQRTEQRDSAMYRCASSPPRTAGTEAFFGQGTRLTVV.

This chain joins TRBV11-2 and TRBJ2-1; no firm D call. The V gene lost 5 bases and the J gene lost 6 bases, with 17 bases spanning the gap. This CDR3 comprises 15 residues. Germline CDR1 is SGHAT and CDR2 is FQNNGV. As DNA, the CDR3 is TGTGCCAGCAGCGCACCCTCCCGGCCCGGCAATGAGCAGTTCTTC. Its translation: CASSAPSRPGNEQFF.

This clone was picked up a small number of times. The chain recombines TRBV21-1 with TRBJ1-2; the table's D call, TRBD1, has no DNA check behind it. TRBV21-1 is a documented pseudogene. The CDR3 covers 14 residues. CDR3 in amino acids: CASTTTGTRNGYTF. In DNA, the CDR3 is TGTGCCAGCACCACTACAGGGACACGAAATGGCTACACCTTC.

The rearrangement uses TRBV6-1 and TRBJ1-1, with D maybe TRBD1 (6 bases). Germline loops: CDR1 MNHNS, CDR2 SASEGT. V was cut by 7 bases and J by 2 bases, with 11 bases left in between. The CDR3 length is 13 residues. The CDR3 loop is CASKIQGNTEAFF. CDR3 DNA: TGTGCCAGCAAGATACAGGGTAACACTGAAGCTTTCTTT.

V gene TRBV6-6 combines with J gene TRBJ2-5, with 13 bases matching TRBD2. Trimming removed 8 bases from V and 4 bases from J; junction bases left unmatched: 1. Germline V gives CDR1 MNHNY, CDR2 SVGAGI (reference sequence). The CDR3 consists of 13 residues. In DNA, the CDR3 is TGTGCCAGCGGACTAGCGGGAGTAGAGACCCAGTACTTC. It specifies CASGLAGVETQYF.

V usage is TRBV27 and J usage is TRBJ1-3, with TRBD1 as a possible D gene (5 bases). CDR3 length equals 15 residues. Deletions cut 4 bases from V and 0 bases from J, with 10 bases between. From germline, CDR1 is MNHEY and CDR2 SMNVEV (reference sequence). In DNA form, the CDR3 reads TGTGCCAGCAGTTCAGCAGGGACCTCTGGAAACACCATATATTTT. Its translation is CASSSAGTSGNTIYF.

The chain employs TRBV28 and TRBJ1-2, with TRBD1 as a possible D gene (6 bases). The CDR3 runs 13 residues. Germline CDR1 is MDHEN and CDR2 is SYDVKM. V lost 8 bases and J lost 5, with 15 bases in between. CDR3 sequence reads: CASVTGTLYGYTF. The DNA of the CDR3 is TGTGCCAGCGTTACCGGGACATTGTATGGCTACACCTTC.

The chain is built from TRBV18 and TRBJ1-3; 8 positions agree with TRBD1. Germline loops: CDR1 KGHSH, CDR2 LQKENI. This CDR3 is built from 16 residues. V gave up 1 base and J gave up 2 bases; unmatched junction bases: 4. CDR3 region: CASSPLQGAPGNTIYF. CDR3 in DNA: TGTGCCAGCTCACCACTGCAGGGGGCCCCTGGAAACACCATATATTTT.

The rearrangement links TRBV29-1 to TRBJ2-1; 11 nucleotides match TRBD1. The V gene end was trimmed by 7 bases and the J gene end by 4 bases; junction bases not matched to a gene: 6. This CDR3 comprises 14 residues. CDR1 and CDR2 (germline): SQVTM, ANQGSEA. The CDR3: CSAGGQGEYNEQFF. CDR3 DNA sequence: TGCAGCGCTGGGGGACAGGGGGAGTACAATGAGCAGTTCTTC.